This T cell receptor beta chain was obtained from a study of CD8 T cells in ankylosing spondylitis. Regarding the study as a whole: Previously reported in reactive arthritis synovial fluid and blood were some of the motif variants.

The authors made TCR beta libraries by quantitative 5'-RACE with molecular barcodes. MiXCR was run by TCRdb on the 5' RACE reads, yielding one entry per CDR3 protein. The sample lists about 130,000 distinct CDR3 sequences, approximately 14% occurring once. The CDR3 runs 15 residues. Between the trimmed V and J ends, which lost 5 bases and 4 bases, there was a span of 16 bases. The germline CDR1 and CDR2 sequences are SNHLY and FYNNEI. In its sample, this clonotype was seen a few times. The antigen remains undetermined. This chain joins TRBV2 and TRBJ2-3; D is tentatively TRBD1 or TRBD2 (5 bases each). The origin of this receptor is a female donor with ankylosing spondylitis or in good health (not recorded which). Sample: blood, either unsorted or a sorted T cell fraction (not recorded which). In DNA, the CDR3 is TGTGCCAGCAGTTCCGGGACCGAGGACGCAGATACGCAGTATTTT. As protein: CASSSGTEDADTQYF.